This passage covers 31 T cell receptor beta chains from one sample sequenced in a study of cytomegalovirus exposure and HLA in healthy donors. PCR primers comprised 60 Vbeta and 13 Jbeta primers. Profiled with immunoSEQ multiplex PCR; TCRdb holds only in-frame clones, not every one. The table has about 200,000 clones, about four fifths seen once; the top ten hold around 0.42%. Sequenced input: PBMCs. Receptors were obtained from a male donor in good health and CMV-seropositive.

As DNA, the CDR3 is TGTGCCAGCAGTTACTTAAGGGGGCCCGGTGAGCAGTTCTTC. It translates to CASSYLRGPGEQFF. The rearrangement links TRBV6-5 to TRBJ2-1; 7 bases align to TRBD1. J was trimmed by 9 bases and V by 1 base; bases with no gene match: 6. This CDR3 has 14 residues. From germline, CDR1 is MNHEY and CDR2 SVGAGI.

This clone was seen only once. The chain uses TRBV5-1 and TRBJ2-1; 13 bases match TRBD2. The junction had 12 bases not matched to a gene; V was cut back by 5 bases and J by 10 bases. Germline loops: CDR1 SGHRS, CDR2 YFSETQ. The CDR3 has 16 residues. In DNA form, the CDR3 reads TGCGCCAGCAGAACTACTAGCGGGGGGGCCTTGGAGGAGCAGTTCTTC. Translated: CASRTTSGGALEEQFF.

The rearrangement uses TRBV5-1 and TRBJ2-7; TRBD2 matches at 10 bases. CDR1 SGHRS and CDR2 YFSETQ come from the germline V gene. V was clipped by 0 bases and J by 5 bases; unmatched bases: 11. The CDR3 is made up of 17 amino acids. CDR3 sequence: CASSLATTRLAGDEQYF. The CDR3 DNA sequence: TGCGCCAGCAGCTTGGCCACGACAAGGCTAGCGGGGGACGAGCAGTACTTC.

The V and J genes are TRBV15 and TRBJ1-3, with D uncertain. Germline V gene sequence: CDR1 LNHNV, CDR2 YYDKDF (reference sequence). This CDR3 comprises 17 residues. Trimming pared 2 bases from V and 0 bases from J, leaving 14 bases between. This chain's CDR3 is CATSRTFSGGSGNTIYF. The DNA for the CDR3 is TGTGCCACCAGCAGAACCTTCAGCGGTGGCTCTGGAAACACCATATATTTT.

The rearrangement uses TRBV14 and TRBJ1-6, with 7 bases lining up with TRBD1. CDR1 is SGHDN and CDR2 is FVKESK in the germline V gene. The CDR3 spans 18 residues. V lost 4 bases and J lost 0; bases outside the gene matches: 9. The CDR3 loop is CASSLSGTVYSYNSPLHF. The CDR3 DNA reads TGTGCCAGCAGCCTTTCCGGGACAGTATACTCCTATAATTCACCCCTCCACTTT.

The chain has TRBV5-1 and TRBJ2-3, with 9 bases identical to TRBD1. This CDR3 spans 15 amino acids. CDR1 and CDR2 (germline): SGHRS, YFSETQ. Trimming removed 3 bases from V and 4 bases from J; junction bases left unmatched: 6. CDR3 amino acids: CASSSTGGFADTQYF. The CDR3 coding sequence is TGCGCCAGCAGCTCGACAGGGGGATTTGCAGATACGCAGTATTTT.

J is TRBJ1-4 and V is TRBV18; D is ambiguous. Germline CDR1 KGHSH, CDR2 LQKENI. This CDR3 region has 13 residues. Deletions cut 3 bases from V and 4 bases from J, with 6 bases between. The CDR3 reads CASSPGINEKLFF. CDR3 coding DNA: TGTGCCAGCTCACCGGGCATTAATGAAAAACTGTTTTTT.

The chain has TRBV2 and TRBJ2-2; D not certain. V was pared by 0 bases and J by 6 bases, with 14 bases between. The CDR3 spans 16 residues. Germline V gene data show CDR1 as SNHLY and CDR2 as FYNNEI. CDR3 bases: TGTGCCAGCAGTGAAGCACCGAACAGACCCCCCGGGGAGCTGTTTTTT. Its translation: CASSEAPNRPPGELFF.

On this clone itself: Sequence at one end of the junction differs from germline and may be a read error. The chain links TRBV28 to TRBJ1-2; D remains unclear. The germline gives CDR1 MDHEN, CDR2 SYDVKM. CDR3 size: 13 residues. CDR3: CASTLGPTTTSSF. Here the CDR3 DNA reads TGTGCCAGCACCTTGGGTCCCACAACTACCTCCAGCTTC.

The gene calls are TRBV9 and TRBJ2-3; D gene ambiguous. CDR1 is SGDLS, CDR2 YYNGEE, per germline. V was clipped by 2 bases and J by 0 bases, with 10 bases between them. This CDR3 is 15 amino acids long. The CDR3 DNA follows: TGTGCCAGCAGCGTCGGAGCGATGAGCACAGATACGCAGTATTTT. Its translation is CASSVGAMSTDTQYF.

The rearrangement links TRBV27 to TRBJ2-1; D gene unclear. The length of the CDR3 is 15 residues. Germline V gene lookup returns CDR1 MNHEY and CDR2 SMNVEV (reference sequence). V lost 2 bases and J 7 bases, leaving 15 bases between the germline ends. CDR3 DNA: TGTGCCAGCAGTTTACCACCCCCCAGCGCAAATGAGCAGTTCTTC. As protein: CASSLPPPSANEQFF.

This chain joins TRBV27 and TRBJ1-2; TRBD1 matches at 8 bases. Looked up from germline, CDR1 is MNHEY and CDR2 is SMNVEV (reference sequence). V lost 6 bases and J lost 6; bases outside the gene matches: 6. The CDR3 is 13 amino acids. The CDR3 region has the DNA TGTGCCAGCAGCCCGACAGGGGCGGATGGCTACACCTTC. It specifies CASSPTGADGYTF.

This clone occurred a few times. V gene TRBV27 combines with J gene TRBJ1-2; a weak D match, TRBD1 (5 bases). Germline V CDR1 and CDR2: MNHEY, SMNVEV (reference sequence). Trimming shortened V by 7 bases and J by 4 bases, and 22 bases separated the two germline ends. CDR3 size: 16 residues. The CDR3 DNA sequence: TGTGCCAGCAACCCCTCTGCTGGGGGAGGAAGCTATGGCTACACCTTC. It translates to CASNPSAGGGSYGYTF.

The V and J genes are TRBV19 and TRBJ2-7; 11 bases line up with TRBD2. The germline V gene encodes CDR1 LNHDA and CDR2 SQIVND (reference sequence). CDR3 size: 19 residues. J gave up 2 bases and V 1 base, and 13 bases lay outside the gene matches. The CDR3 bases are TGTGCCAGTAGTATAGCGGTTAGCGGGAGGGCCGATCGACCCTACGAGCAGTACTTC. Amino acids: CASSIAVSGRADRPYEQYF.

On this clone itself: One end of the junction fails to match germline, which may point to a read error. The chain couples TRBV7-7 to TRBJ2-7; D perhaps matches TRBD2 (5 bases). CDR1 and CDR2 from the germline V gene are SSHAT and FNYEAQ (reference sequence). This CDR3 is built from 14 residues. CDR3 coding DNA: TGTGCTAGCAGCTTAGCGCACAGCTCCTACGAGCAGTACTTC. This translates into CASSLAHSSYEQYF.

To note about this clone: An end of the junction differs from the germline gene, which may be a read error. V gene TRBV7-9 combines with J gene TRBJ1-5; TRBD1 aligns across 8 bases. This CDR3 is built from 16 residues. CDR1 SEHNR and CDR2 FQNEAQ come from the germline V gene (reference sequence). CDR3 loop: CASSIRGPGSDQPQHF. CDR3 nucleotides: TGTGCCAGCAGCATCAGGGGGCCGGGTAGCGATCAGCCCCAGCATTTT.

The rearrangement uses TRBV5-1 and TRBJ1-4; tentative D call: TRBD1 (5 bases). This CDR3 comprises 15 residues. Germline lookup yields CDR1 SGHRS and CDR2 YFSETQ. V lost 4 bases, J lost 8 bases, and 18 bases lay in between. DNA for the CDR3: TGCGCCAGCAGCCACCAGGGTGCGGTGTTGGAAAAACTGTTTTTT. Translating it yields CASSHQGAVLEKLFF.

This rearrangement joins TRBV7-2 to TRBJ2-4; D is uncertain. Germline V gene data show CDR1 as SGHTA and CDR2 as FQGNSA. This CDR3 comprises 17 residues. V shed 2 bases and J shed 0 bases, with 14 bases lying between them. The CDR3 reads CASSLYSPKLAKNIQYF. The DNA for the CDR3 is TGTGCCAGCAGCTTATACTCTCCTAAACTAGCCAAAAACATTCAGTACTTC.

This clone was detected only once. The J gene is TRBJ1-5, the V gene TRBV29-1; TRBD1 matches 8 bases. The germline V gene encodes CDR1 SQVTM and CDR2 ANQGSEA. The V gene end was trimmed by 5 bases and the J gene end by 5 bases; junction bases not matched to a gene: 5. The CDR3 extends over 13 amino acids. The DNA for the CDR3 is TGCAGCGTTTCTGCAGGGGGCGATCAGCCCCAGCATTTT. It codes for CSVSAGGDQPQHF.

For the CDR3, the DNA is TGTGCCTGGAACCACGCGGGTGAAGGCTACACCTTC. Translating gives CAWNHAGEGYTF. The rearrangement uses TRBV30 and TRBJ1-2; D uncertain. This CDR3 comprises 12 residues. Trimming pared 4 bases from V and 8 bases from J, leaving 14 bases between. CDR1 and CDR2 (germline): GTSNPN, SVGIG (reference sequence).

Turning to this clone: Other DNA sequences in the same sample also yield this CDR3. The chain uses TRBV28 and TRBJ1-4, with D maybe TRBD1 (6 bases). CDR1 is MDHEN and CDR2 is SYDVKM in the germline V gene. V was clipped by 5 bases and J by 8 bases, with 21 bases between them. CDR3 length: 16 amino acids. Written as DNA, the CDR3 is TGTGCCAGCAGTCCCGCCGCGAAACAGGGCCCCGAAAAACTGTTTTTT. This translates into CASSPAAKQGPEKLFF.

The chain couples TRBV11-2 to TRBJ1-2; D perhaps matches TRBD1 (5 bases). In germline, CDR1 is SGHAT, CDR2 FQNNGV. This CDR3 is 14 amino acids long. Between the trimmed V and J ends, which lost 5 bases and 2 bases, there was a span of 12 bases. The CDR3 reads CASSQSDSNYGYTF. CDR3 nucleotides: TGTGCCAGCAGCCAATCCGACAGCAACTATGGCTACACCTTC.

The J gene is TRBJ2-5, the V gene TRBV28; tentative D call: TRBD1 (8 bases). This CDR3 region has 15 residues. CDR1 and CDR2 (germline): MDHEN, SYDVKM. V shed 2 bases and J shed 5 bases, with 15 bases lying between them. The CDR3 sequence: CASSLGQGGRETQYF. DNA for the CDR3: TGTGCCAGCAGTTTAGGACAGGGAGGGAGGGAGACCCAGTACTTC.

This chain uses TRBV4-3 with TRBJ2-2; 10 bases map to TRBD2. The V and J ends lost 0 bases and 5 bases, in that order; junction bases with no gene match: 12. Germline values: CDR1 LGHNA, CDR2 YSLEER. The CDR3 runs to 19 residues. This CDR3 is CASSQDYALAGSGTGELFF. Written as DNA, the CDR3 is TGCGCCAGCAGCCAAGATTATGCACTAGCGGGATCTGGGACCGGGGAGCTGTTTTTT.

The count of this clone is one. The CDR3 DNA reads as TGTGCCAGCAGAGGCGCGGGGCGGCTCTCCTACGAGCAGTACTTC. Translated, it gives CASRGAGRLSYEQYF. The chain carries TRBV7-3 and TRBJ2-7; tentative D call: TRBD2 (6 bases). The germline CDR1 and CDR2 sequences are SGHTA and FQGTGA. V lost 6 bases, J lost 0 bases, and 15 bases lay in between. The CDR3 is 15 amino acids. Based on the CDR3 plus reference TRBV7-3 and TRBJ2-7, the full variable domain is GAGVSQTPSNKVTEKGKYVELRCDPISGHTALYWYRQSLGQGPEFLIYFQGTGAADDSGLPNDRFFAVRPEGSVSTLKIQRTERGDSAVYLCASRGAGRLSYEQYFGPGTRLTVT.

This clone was observed once. The rearrangement joins TRBV7-6 to TRBJ2-1, with a possible D match to TRBD1 (5 bases). Looked up from germline, CDR1 is SGHVS and CDR2 is FNYEAQ. The length of the CDR3 is 13 residues. V dropped 10 bases and J dropped 7 bases, with 17 bases sitting between them. DNA for the CDR3: TGTGCCACTCTTGGGGCCTTGGAAAATGAGCAGTTCTTC. It codes for CATLGALENEQFF.

This clone was detected only a few times. V is TRBV6-4 and J is TRBJ1-5; D not certain. The V end lost 0 bases, the J end lost 0 bases, and 12 bases lay between the germline ends. This CDR3 is 17 amino acids long. CDR1 is MRHNA and CDR2 is SNTAGT in the germline V gene. The CDR3 DNA reads TGTGCCAGCAGTGACTCCTTTTCCGGTTTTAGCAATCAGCCCCAGCATTTT. Encoded protein: CASSDSFSGFSNQPQHF.

The chain uses TRBV7-8 and TRBJ1-2, with 8 bases lining up with TRBD1. Trimming cost V 6 bases and J 4 bases; bases outside gene matches: 7. The V gene's germline CDR1 is SGHVS and CDR2 FQNEAQ. The CDR3 sequence is 14 residues long. The CDR3 protein is CASRPDRGPYGYTF. DNA for the CDR3: TGTGCCAGCAGGCCCGACAGGGGTCCCTATGGCTACACCTTC.

J is TRBJ1-5 and V is TRBV19; 8 nucleotides match TRBD1. Germline loops: CDR1 LNHDA, CDR2 SQIVND (reference sequence). J was trimmed by 2 bases and V by 10 bases; bases with no gene match: 10. The CDR3 is made up of 15 amino acids. The CDR3 sequence is CATRPDRAGNQPQHF. CDR3 DNA: TGTGCCACAAGACCGGACAGGGCGGGCAATCAGCCCCAGCATTTT.

V gene TRBV10-3 combines with J gene TRBJ2-5, with D maybe TRBD2 (6 bases). Deletions cut 10 bases from V and 5 bases from J, with 8 bases between. The CDR3 has 10 residues. Germline V gives CDR1 ENHRY, CDR2 SYGVKD. DNA of the CDR3: TGTGCCACGGGGAGGGAGACCCAGTACTTC. Its translation is CATGRETQYF.

The V call is TRBV7-2, the J call TRBJ2-3; D may be TRBD2 (5 bases). The CDR3 length is 16 residues. Trimming pared 5 bases from V and 2 bases from J, leaving 17 bases between. Germline CDR1 SGHTA, CDR2 FQGNSA. Written as DNA, the CDR3 is TGTGCCAGCAGCCCTGACGGGCTTAGCGCCACAGATACGCAGTATTTT. Translation: CASSPDGLSATDTQYF. The whole variable domain, filled in from reference TRBV7-2 and TRBJ2-3, reads GAGVSQSPSNKVTEKGKDVELRCDPISGHTALYWYRQSLGQGLEFLIYFQGNSAPDKSGLPSDRFSAERTGGSVSTLTIQRTQQEDSAVYLCASSPDGLSATDTQYFGPGTRLTVL.